These 19 T cell receptor beta chains were sequenced from one sample in a study of blood T cell repertoires in COVID-19 (TCRdb year 2020). Receptor amplification or capture employed the immunoSEQ multiplex PCR assay. TCRdb mirrors the immuneACCESS table, restricted to in-frame sequences. Some clones are absent from its copies; in checked studies, under half trace to an unresolved V gene, and the reason for the others is unknown. The sample has some 450,000 clones on record, about 87% of them singletons. The top ten constitute 0.65% to 1% of the sample. The sample comprised peripheral blood. The receptors shown here come from a man younger than 30 with COVID-19, enrolled during active disease.

This clone was observed a handful of times. The CDR3: CASNLPGGDTGELFF. In nucleotides, the CDR3 is TGCGCCAGCAACCTTCCGGGAGGGGACACCGGGGAGCTGTTTTTT. The chain uses TRBV5-1 and TRBJ2-2; TRBD2 aligns across 8 bases. The J segment lost 3 bases and the V segment lost 6 bases, leaving 7 bases of the junction unmatched. The CDR3 spans 15 residues. Germline lookup yields CDR1 SGHRS and CDR2 YFSETQ.

The genes are TRBV21-1 and TRBJ2-7; the table calls TRBD2, which could not be checked here. TRBV21-1 is a recognized pseudogene. This CDR3 has 17 amino acids. CDR3 nucleotide sequence: TGTGCCAGCAGCAACAGGGGGCCTAGCGGGAGCTGGTACGAGCAGTACTTC. Its protein product is CASSNRGPSGSWYEQYF.

This clone was observed once. One end of the junction varies from germline; a read error may be responsible. In DNA form, the CDR3 reads TGTGCTAGCAGCTTGGGGGTAGGACAGGGGAGTGAGCAGTACTTC. This sequence encodes CASSLGVGQGSEQYF. The genes are TRBV7-7 and TRBJ2-7; TRBD1 agrees at 9 bases. The V gene's germline CDR1 is SSHAT and CDR2 FNYEAQ (reference sequence). The CDR3 is 15 amino acids. The full variable domain, completed using reference TRBV7-7 and TRBJ2-7, is GAGVSQSPRYKVTKRGQDVTLRCDPISSHATLYWYQQALGQGPEFLTYFNYEAQPDKSGLPSDRFSAERPEGSISTLTIQRTEQRDSAMYRCASSLGVGQGSEQYFGPGTRLTVT.

This clone was recorded once. V and J are TRBV23-1 and TRBJ2-1; 8 bases map to TRBD2. TRBV23-1 is noted as an ORF with a role that remains uncertain. This CDR3 has 16 amino acids. Losses at the gene ends were 5 bases for V and 3 bases for J; bases not matched to a gene: 9. In nucleotides, the CDR3 is TGCGCCAGCAGTTCCGGTAGCGGGGAATACTACAATGAGCAGTTCTTC. Translated: CASSSGSGEYYNEQFF.

The chain uses TRBV29-1 and TRBJ2-2; a possible D gene is TRBD1 (6 bases). This CDR3 is 12 amino acids long. V was trimmed by 7 bases and J by 6 bases, leaving 12 bases between them. Germline V gene sequence: CDR1 SQVTM, CDR2 ANQGSEA. The CDR3 reads CSGRHRAGELFF. For the CDR3, the DNA is TGCAGCGGCAGACACAGGGCCGGGGAGCTGTTTTTT.

This chain links TRBV5-1 with TRBJ1-3; 8 positions agree with TRBD1. The CDR3 loop spans 15 amino acids. In germline, CDR1 is SGHRS, CDR2 YFSETQ. J gave up 0 bases and V 3 bases, and 2 bases lay outside the gene matches. The CDR3: CASSSTGASGNTIYF. DNA of the CDR3: TGCGCCAGCAGCTCGACAGGGGCCTCTGGAAACACCATATATTTT.

The CDR3: CASSPLLMYEQYF. The CDR3 DNA is TGTGCCAGCAGTCCCCTACTGATGTACGAGCAGTACTTC. The chain uses TRBV4-2 and TRBJ2-7; D unclear. The CDR3 loop spans 13 amino acids. Germline V gives CDR1 LGHNA, CDR2 YNFKEQ. Trimming took off 6 bases at V and 4 bases at J, with 13 bases between the two ends.

The rearrangement uses TRBV27 and TRBJ2-1; D unresolved. Trimming pared 6 bases from V and 0 bases from J, leaving 9 bases between. The CDR3 contains 14 residues. Germline V gene lookup returns CDR1 MNHEY and CDR2 SMNVEV (reference sequence). The CDR3 region has the DNA TGTGCCAGCAGGCCGCTGAGCTCCTACAATGAGCAGTTCTTC. Amino acid sequence: CASRPLSSYNEQFF.

The chain has TRBV2 and TRBJ2-3; 12 bases are a match to TRBD2. This CDR3 has 16 amino acids. Germline CDR1 and CDR2: SNHLY and FYNNEI. V shed 1 base, J shed 6 bases, and the junction held 5 bases outside the gene matches. The CDR3 is CASSEGSSGRDDTQYF. The CDR3 DNA reads TGTGCCAGCAGTGAAGGTTCTAGCGGGAGGGACGATACGCAGTATTTT.

The count of this clone is one. The chain has TRBV24-1 and TRBJ2-3, with 9 nucleotides matching TRBD1. The CDR3 runs 16 residues. Germline-derived CDR1 and CDR2 are KGHDR and SFDVKD. With V trimmed by 3 bases and J by 2 bases, 5 bases remained unmatched. This CDR3 is CATSDPRDRVTDTQYF. The DNA for the CDR3 is TGTGCCACCAGTGATCCCCGGGACAGGGTCACAGATACGCAGTATTTT.

V is TRBV7-2 and J is TRBJ2-5; no definite D call. The V and J ends lost 1 base and 4 bases respectively, with 7 bases between them. The CDR3 contains 13 residues. Germline values: CDR1 SGHTA, CDR2 FQGNSA. The CDR3 spells CASSLGLVETQYF. CDR3 bases: TGTGCCAGCAGCTTAGGGCTAGTAGAGACCCAGTACTTC.

The J gene is TRBJ1-1, the V gene TRBV27, with 7 bases matching TRBD1. The CDR3 runs 12 residues. Germline loops: CDR1 MNHEY, CDR2 SMNVEV (reference sequence). With 5 bases clipped from V and 11 bases from J, the junction kept 8 bases outside the gene matches. The CDR3 bases are TGTGCCAGCAGTAGCAGGACAGGTTACGCTTTCTTT. It codes for CASSSRTGYAFF.

This clone was observed a single time. The chain is built from TRBV18 and TRBJ2-5, with D possibly being TRBD1 (5 bases). With 2 bases removed from V and 5 bases from J, the gap between germline ends came to 9 bases. The CDR3 spans 13 residues. CDR1 and CDR2 (germline): KGHSH, LQKENI. The CDR3 nucleotides read TGTGCCAGCTCACCAGGGGCAGCTGAGACCCAGTACTTC. Its protein is CASSPGAAETQYF.

The chain employs TRBV2 and TRBJ2-7; TRBD1 matches at 9 bases. V trimming: 7 bases; J trimming: 6 bases; junction bases outside the gene matches: 7. The CDR3 covers 13 residues. CDR1 and CDR2 from the germline V gene are SNHLY and FYNNEI. The CDR3 region has the DNA TGTGCCAGCACCCCGGGACAGGGAGTCGAGCAGTACTTC. Translating gives CASTPGQGVEQYF.

J is TRBJ2-5 and V is TRBV28, with TRBD2 matching 8 bases. The V and J ends lost 5 bases and 1 base, in that order; junction bases with no gene match: 9. This CDR3 has 16 residues. Germline V CDR1 and CDR2: MDHEN, SYDVKM. CDR3 sequence (DNA): TGTGCCAGCAGTCCAAGCGGGAGAGGGGTCCAAGAGACCCAGTACTTC. As protein: CASSPSGRGVQETQYF.

The chain joins TRBV3-1 (or the pseudogene TRBV3-2) to TRBJ1-1; unclear D gene. The V end lost 3 bases, the J end lost 1 base, and 6 bases lay between the germline ends. The CDR3 has 13 amino acids. The germline gives CDR1 LGHDT, CDR2 YNNKEL (reference sequence). CDR3: CASSHQANTEAFF. Written as DNA, the CDR3 is TGTGCCAGCAGCCATCAGGCGAACACTGAAGCTTTCTTT.

The chain employs TRBV21-1 and TRBJ1-1; TRBD1, the table's D call, was not compared with the DNA. TRBV21-1 is a recognized pseudogene. The CDR3 spans 14 residues. The CDR3: CASSNPDTYTGAFF. The CDR3 DNA reads as TGTGCCAGCAGCAACCCAGACACCTACACAGGAGCTTTCTTT.

The V call is TRBV20-1, the J call TRBJ2-7, with 10 bases identical to TRBD1. This CDR3 is built from 15 residues. V was clipped by 3 bases and J by 7 bases; unmatched bases: 12. CDR1 and CDR2 (germline): DFQATT, SNEGSKA (reference sequence). DNA of the CDR3: TGCAGTGCTAGTTTTCGACAGGGGGCTTACGGGGAGCAGTACTTC. Its translation is CSASFRQGAYGEQYF.

The CDR3 region is CASSPGHRSGYTF. The CDR3 DNA sequence: TGTGCCAGCAGCCCCGGACATAGGAGCGGCTACACCTTC. V and J are TRBV25-1 and TRBJ1-2; possible D gene TRBD1, 5 bases. Germline CDR1 reads MGHDK; CDR2 reads SYGVNS. Trimming cost V 6 bases and J 8 bases, with 16 bases left between them. CDR3 length equals 13 residues.